Presented here are 21 T cell receptor beta chains from one specimen sequenced in a study of blood T cell repertoires in COVID-19. TCRdb's copy holds only in-frame clones and misses some; the assay was immunoSEQ multiplex PCR. Of some 300,000 clones listed, under 90% are singletons. The sequencing input was PBMCs or T cells enriched from blood (not recorded which). These receptors came from a woman in her forties or fifties who had been exposed to COVID-19.

In its sample, this clone was seen once. The V call is TRBV6-1, the J call TRBJ1-6; no clear D gene. Trimming took 2 bases from V and 0 from J, leaving 14 bases between them. Germline CDR1 reads MNHNS; CDR2 reads SASEGT. There are 18 residues in the CDR3. The CDR3 region has the DNA TGTGCCAGCAGTGAAAATCGTCCCGTCAGCTCCTATAATTCACCCCTCCACTTT. Its protein product is CASSENRPVSSYNSPLHF.

The count of this clone is one. The chain carries TRBV29-1 and TRBJ2-4; TRBD2 matches at 7 bases. V trimming: 8 bases; J trimming: 3 bases; junction bases outside the gene matches: 7. The germline CDR1 and CDR2 sequences are SQVTM and ANQGSEA. The CDR3 has 13 residues. Here the CDR3 reads CSHAGEGKNIQYF. The DNA for the CDR3 is TGCAGCCATGCGGGGGAGGGCAAAAACATTCAGTACTTC. Combining the CDR3 with reference TRBV29-1 and TRBJ2-4 gives the whole variable domain SAVISQKPSRDICQRGTSLTIQCQVDSQVTMMFWYRQQPGQSLTLIATANQGSEATYESGFVIDKFPISRPNLTFSTLTVSNMSPEDSSIYLCSHAGEGKNIQYFGAGTRLSVL.

The CDR3: CAWSVGQGLEKLFF. In DNA, the CDR3 is TGTGCCTGGAGTGTCGGACAGGGCCTAGAAAAACTGTTTTTT. This chain links TRBV30 with TRBJ1-4; 8 bases map to TRBD1. V lost 0 bases to trimming and J lost 8 bases; unmatched junction nucleotides: 5. Germline V gene sequence: CDR1 GTSNPN, CDR2 SVGIG (reference sequence). The CDR3 runs 14 residues.

The chain carries TRBV27 and TRBJ2-7; D possibly corresponds to TRBD1 (5 bases). The germline V gene has CDR1 MNHEY and CDR2 SMNVEV (reference sequence). Trimming took off 6 bases at V and 0 bases at J, with 18 bases between the two ends. The CDR3 covers 16 residues. CDR3 amino acids: CASRKVRDSSSYEQYF. The CDR3 region has the DNA TGTGCCAGCAGGAAGGTTAGAGACAGTAGCTCCTACGAGCAGTACTTC.

This chain links TRBV11-3 with TRBJ2-7, with 9 bases identical to TRBD1. The CDR3 loop spans 13 amino acids. CDR1 and CDR2 from the germline V gene are SGHNT and YENEEA. Trimming removed 4 bases from V and 6 bases from J; junction bases left unmatched: 4. The CDR3, as DNA: TGTGCCAGCAGCTCCGGGACAGGGTCCGAGCAGTACTTC. It encodes CASSSGTGSEQYF.

The V call is TRBV7-2, the J call TRBJ1-2; the D gene is possibly TRBD1 (5 bases). This CDR3 contains 16 residues. V gave up 5 bases and J gave up 3 bases, with 19 bases separating them. Looked up from germline, CDR1 is SGHTA and CDR2 is FQGNSA. The CDR3 nucleotides are TGTGCCAGCAGCCCCAGGACATCCACCGGGCACTATGGCTACACCTTC. It translates to CASSPRTSTGHYGYTF.

The chain carries TRBV5-1 and TRBJ1-2; possibly TRBD1 for D (6 bases). This CDR3 has 15 amino acids. Germline assignment: CDR1 SGHRS and CDR2 YFSETQ. Trimming removed 0 bases from V and 4 bases from J, with 13 bases in between. DNA of the CDR3: TGCGCCAGCAGCTTGGCCGCAGGGGCAAGCTATGGCTACACCTTC. Residues: CASSLAAGASYGYTF.

The CDR3 loop is CASSVDERGSSYEQYF. For the CDR3, the DNA is TGTGCCAGCAGCGTAGATGAGCGGGGGAGCTCCTACGAGCAGTACTTC. V is TRBV9 and J is TRBJ2-7; 8 bases match TRBD2. The germline CDR1 and CDR2 sequences are SGDLS and YYNGEE. CDR3 length: 16 residues. V shed 0 bases and J 0 bases; nucleotides not matched to a gene: 5.

This chain links TRBV4-1 with TRBJ1-3, with TRBD1 as a possible D gene (5 bases). Looked up from germline, CDR1 is MGHRA and CDR2 is YSYEKL. V was trimmed by 0 bases and J by 0 bases, leaving 12 bases between them. There are 17 residues in the CDR3. The CDR3 nucleotides read TGCGCCAGCAGCCAAGATCAAACAGGCCCCTCTGGAAACACCATATATTTT. Amino acid sequence: CASSQDQTGPSGNTIYF.

The genes are TRBV7-2 and TRBJ2-1; D might be TRBD2 (5 bases). CDR3 size: 15 residues. V was trimmed by 3 bases and J by 2 bases, leaving 11 bases between them. CDR1 and CDR2 from the germline V gene are SGHTA and FQGNSA. The CDR3 sequence is CASSFSGVTYNEQFF. In DNA, the CDR3 is TGTGCCAGCAGCTTCTCCGGGGTCACCTACAATGAGCAGTTCTTC.

V and J are TRBV5-6 and TRBJ1-2, with 7 bases lining up with TRBD1. Germline V gene sequence: CDR1 SGHDT, CDR2 YYEEEE. Germline trimming cut 4 bases from V and 6 bases from J; bases unmatched to any gene: 6. CDR3 length: 13 amino acids. The CDR3 DNA reads TGTGCCAGCAGCCTACAGGGGAACCATGGCTACACCTTC. Translation gives CASSLQGNHGYTF.

J is TRBJ1-2 and V is TRBV28; TRBD1 matches at 9 bases. This CDR3 is 14 amino acids long. Germline CDR1 MDHEN, CDR2 SYDVKM. Trimming took 4 bases from V and 6 from J; bases not matched to a gene: 6. The CDR3, as DNA: TGTGCCAGCAGTTCTAGGGGACAGGGAGATGGCTACACCTTC. Residues: CASSSRGQGDGYTF.

The chain joins TRBV7-9 to TRBJ1-4; 9 positions agree with TRBD1. The CDR3 length is 16 residues. CDR1 and CDR2 from the germline V gene are SEHNR and FQNEAQ (reference sequence). Trimming removed 6 bases from V and 3 bases from J; junction bases left unmatched: 8. CDR3: CASSSRQGVSNEKLFF. CDR3 DNA: TGTGCCAGCAGTTCCCGACAGGGGGTTTCTAATGAAAAACTGTTTTTT.

The chain carries TRBV3-1 (or the pseudogene TRBV3-2) and TRBJ2-7; maybe TRBD1 (6 bases). This CDR3 contains 15 residues. From germline, CDR1 is LGHDT and CDR2 YNNKEL (reference sequence). Deletions cut 5 bases from V and 4 bases from J, with 18 bases between. For the CDR3, the DNA is TGTGCCAGCAGCACCGGACCAAGTACAGGGTACGAGCAGTACTTC. Encoded protein: CASSTGPSTGYEQYF.

This chain joins TRBV3-1 (or the pseudogene TRBV3-2) and TRBJ1-6; 7 positions agree with TRBD1. V trimming: 4 bases; J trimming: 0 bases; junction bases outside the gene matches: 3. CDR3 length: 16 amino acids. Germline CDR1 reads LGHDT; CDR2 reads YNNKEL (reference sequence). DNA of the CDR3: TGTGCCAGCAGCCGGCGGGACAGCTCCTATAATTCACCCCTCCACTTT. Translating gives CASSRRDSSYNSPLHF.

This sequence joins TRBV28 and TRBJ2-7; 7 positions match TRBD1. Germline V gene lookup returns CDR1 MDHEN and CDR2 SYDVKM. CDR3 size: 14 residues. The ends lost 6 bases at V and 0 bases at J; junction bases unmatched: 5. In DNA form, the CDR3 reads TGTGCCAGCAGCCTGACAGGGTTCTCCTACGAGCAGTACTTC. This codes for CASSLTGFSYEQYF. The full variable domain, rest sourced from reference TRBV28 and TRBJ2-7, is DVKVTQSSRYLVKRTGEKVFLECVQDMDHENMFWYRQDPGLGLRLIYFSYDVKMKEKGDIPEGYSVSREKKERFSLILESASTNQTSMYLCASSLTGFSYEQYFGPGTRLTVT.

The V call is TRBV27, the J call TRBJ2-2, with D possibly being TRBD2 (6 bases). Trimming took off 5 bases at V and 5 bases at J, with 12 bases between the two ends. Looked up from germline, CDR1 is MNHEY and CDR2 is SMNVEV (reference sequence). This CDR3 contains 14 residues. CDR3 sequence reads: CASSPSSGTGELFF. CDR3 nucleotide sequence: TGTGCCAGCAGTCCAAGTAGCGGAACCGGGGAGCTGTTTTTT.

The V gene is TRBV29-1, the J gene TRBJ2-3; maybe TRBD1 (6 bases). The CDR3 covers 13 residues. The V end was cut by 7 bases, the J end by 2 bases, with 13 bases between. Germline V lookup: CDR1 SQVTM, CDR2 ANQGSEA. CDR3 DNA: TGCAGCGGCCAAGACAGGTACACAGATACGCAGTATTTT. It specifies CSGQDRYTDTQYF.

The V call is TRBV4-2, the J call TRBJ2-2; 8 nucleotides agree with TRBD2. The CDR3 extends over 17 amino acids. With 3 bases clipped from V and 6 bases from J, the junction kept 12 bases outside the gene matches. The V gene's germline CDR1 is LGHNA and CDR2 YNFKEQ. CDR3 DNA sequence: TGTGCCAGCAGCCAGGTCCGCGGGGGGAAGCAGTCCGGGGAGCTGTTTTTT. It specifies CASSQVRGGKQSGELFF.

The V and J genes are TRBV18 and TRBJ2-3; 8 nucleotides match TRBD1. Germline-derived CDR1 and CDR2 are KGHSH and LQKENI. This CDR3 spans 17 amino acids. The V segment lost 0 bases and the J segment 6 bases; nucleotides outside the gene matches: 11. The CDR3 sequence is CASSPPAPDRAWDTQYF. The CDR3 DNA sequence: TGTGCCAGCTCACCACCGGCCCCGGACAGGGCTTGGGATACGCAGTATTTT.

This clone was picked up a small number of times. V usage is TRBV2 and J usage is TRBJ1-2, with D possibly matching TRBD1 (5 bases). V was pared by 5 bases and J by 5 bases, with 15 bases between. This CDR3 comprises 14 residues. CDR1 SNHLY and CDR2 FYNNEI come from the germline V gene. CDR3 sequence: CASSPQGLDYGYTF. CDR3 nucleotides: TGTGCCAGCAGTCCGCAGGGACTCGATTATGGCTACACCTTC.